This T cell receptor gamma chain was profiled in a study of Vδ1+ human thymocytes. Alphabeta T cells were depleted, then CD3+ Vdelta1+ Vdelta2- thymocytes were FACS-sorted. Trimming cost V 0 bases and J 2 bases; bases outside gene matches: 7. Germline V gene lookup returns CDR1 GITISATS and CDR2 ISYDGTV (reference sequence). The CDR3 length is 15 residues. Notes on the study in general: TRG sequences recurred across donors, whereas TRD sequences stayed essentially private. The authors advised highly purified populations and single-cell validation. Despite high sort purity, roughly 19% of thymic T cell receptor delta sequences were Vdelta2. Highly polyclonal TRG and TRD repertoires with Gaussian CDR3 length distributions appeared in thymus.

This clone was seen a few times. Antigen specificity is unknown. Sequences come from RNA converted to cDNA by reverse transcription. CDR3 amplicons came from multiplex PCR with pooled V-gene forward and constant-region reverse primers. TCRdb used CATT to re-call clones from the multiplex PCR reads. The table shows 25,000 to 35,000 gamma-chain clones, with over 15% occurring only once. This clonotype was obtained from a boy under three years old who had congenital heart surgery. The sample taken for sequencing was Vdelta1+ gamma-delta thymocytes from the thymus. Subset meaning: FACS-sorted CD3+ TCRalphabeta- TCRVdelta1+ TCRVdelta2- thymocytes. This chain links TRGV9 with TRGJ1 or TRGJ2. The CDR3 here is CALWEVYNDYYKKLF. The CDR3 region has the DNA TGTGCCTTGTGGGAGGTGTATAATGATTATTATAAGAAACTCTTT.